This T cell receptor (beta chain) was identified during a study of siplizumab effects on memory and regulatory T cells (dated by TCRdb to the late 2010s). Background for the entire study: The study looked at the effect of siplizumab, an anti-CD2 antibody, on alloreactive T-cell subsets in allogeneic mixed lymphocyte reactions made from human PBMCs. Points the paper makes about the study in general: Unstimulated naive T cells appeared more diverse than memory T cells, and naive cells seemed to contribute substantially to the alloresponse. Whether proliferating Tregs from siplizumab cultures were suppressive was not functionally confirmed. Sequences below about 10^-5 frequency were poorly captured, so only a minor fraction of alloreactive clones could be mapped to unstimulated subsets. For roughly 75-97% of proliferating CD4+ or CD8+ clones, no naive or memory phenotype could be assigned. Siplizumab significantly reduced the cumulative frequency of alloreactive sequences traceable to unstimulated CD4+ memory T cells. Among mappable alloreactive CD4+ clones, an average Treg-derived fraction of about 69% was observed with siplizumab, compared with approximately 30% in control reactions.

Library preparation employed the immunoSEQ multiplex PCR assay. Roughly 10^5 TCR templates per sample were assayed on the deep sequencing platform. Genomic DNA extracted from sorted T cells was used for TCRbeta CDR3 sequencing. The study's processing was this. The R programming language was used for clonal analysis of TCRbeta CDR3 data. Comparing unstimulated samples against CFSE-low samples taken after the reaction was how alloreactive CD4+ and CD8+ clones were defined. Regulatory or non-regulatory origin was assigned to alloreactive CD4+ clones by matching of sequences to sorted unstimulated Treg and non-Treg repertoires. The table comes from immuneACCESS by way of TCRdb, which keeps in-frame sequences with V and J called. Part of the clones is missing from these tables; in studies checked, under half for an unresolved V gene and the rest for unknown reasons. The V and J calls and the clone size are those of that table, but D and trimming were determined from the DNA. This sample has approximately 75,000 clones in its table, and approximately 93% of those were observed once. 5% of the sample comes from the top ten.

As encoded in the germline V gene, CDR1 is MNHEY while CDR2 is SVGAGI. The CDR3 numbers 15 residues from cysteine through phenylalanine. Only the CDR3 part of the read is kept: 45 bases, read in frame from the first base. Sorted unstimulated T cells, along with proliferating T cells recovered from mixed lymphocyte reactions, underwent TCRbeta CDR3 sequencing. Fresh whole blood from roughly ten HLA-typed healthy donors was used to isolate PBMCs. In the case of this clone: The antigen it recognizes is unknown. The junction shows a germline mismatch at one end, possibly a read error.

This TCR was recovered from a human donor in good health. This sequence uses TRBV6-5 and TRBJ2-7; the junction holds 9 bases that match TRBD2. Sequencing used CD8+ T cells sorted from blood. The nucleotides read TGTGCCAGCAGTCTTACGGGACTAGCTTCCTCCGAGCAGTACTTC. Its translation is CASSLTGLASSEQYF.